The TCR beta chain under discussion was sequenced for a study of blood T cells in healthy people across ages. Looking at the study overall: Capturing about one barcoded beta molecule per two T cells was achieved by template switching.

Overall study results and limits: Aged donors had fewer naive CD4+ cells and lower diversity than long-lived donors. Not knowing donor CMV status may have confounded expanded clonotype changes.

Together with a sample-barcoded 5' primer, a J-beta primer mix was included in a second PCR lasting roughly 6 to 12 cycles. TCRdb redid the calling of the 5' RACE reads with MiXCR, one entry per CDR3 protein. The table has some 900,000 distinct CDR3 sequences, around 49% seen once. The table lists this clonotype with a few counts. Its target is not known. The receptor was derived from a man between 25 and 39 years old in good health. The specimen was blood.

The CDR3 DNA reads TGTGCCAGCAGCCAAGAGTCTGTGGGGGTGCAGTACTTC. Its translation is CASSQESVGVQYF. The rearrangement joins TRBV3-1 to TRBJ2-7; D may match TRBD1 or TRBD2 (5 bases each). The CDR3 covers 13 residues. V shed 0 bases and J shed 9 bases, with 12 bases lying between them. CDR1 and CDR2 from the germline V gene are LGHDT and YNNKEL (reference sequence).